This entry concerns a single T cell receptor beta chain. The source of the sample is a study of CD8+ T cells in alopecia areata. RNA was extracted and reverse transcribed into cDNA as the sequencing template. Data came from immunoSEQ multiplex PCR; TCRdb stores just in-frame clones and leaves some out. Among 150,000 to 200,000 clones, approximately 65% were seen once, and the ten largest hold approximately 10%. In germline, CDR1 is SGHVS, CDR2 FQNEAQ. Trimming cost V 5 bases and J 9 bases, with 14 bases left between them. This CDR3 spans 13 amino acids. The source is a human donor with alopecia areata. The gene calls are TRBV7-8 and TRBJ2-1; tentative D call: TRBD1 (6 bases). The starting material was CD8+ T cells sorted from blood, obtained at week 0. CDR3 in DNA: TGTGCCAGCAGCGGGGGCCGAGGCCTTGAGCAGTTCTTC. This sequence encodes CASSGGRGLEQFF. The full variable domain, rest sourced from reference TRBV7-8 and TRBJ2-1, is GAGVSQSPRYKVAKRGQDVALRCDPISGHVSLFWYQQALGQGPEFLTYFQNEAQLDKSGLPSDRFFAERPEGSVSTLKIQRTQQEDSAVYLCASSGGRGLEQFFGPGTRLTVL.